Presented here are 7 T cell receptor beta chains from one specimen sequenced in a study of blood T cell repertoires in COVID-19. The table came from immunoSEQ multiplex PCR; TCRdb's copy has only in-frame clones and leaves some out. The data contain about 92,000 clones, 75% to 85% of them singletons. The sample was peripheral blood. Receptors were obtained from a woman aged 70 to 79 with acute or convalescent COVID-19.

V and J are TRBV5-1 and TRBJ2-1; 9 positions agree with TRBD2. Trimming cost V 4 bases and J 4 bases; bases outside gene matches: 9. There are 16 residues in the CDR3. Germline V CDR1 and CDR2: SGHRS, YFSETQ. The CDR3 here is CASSPLAGGDYNEQFF. The CDR3, as DNA: TGCGCCAGCAGCCCCTTGGCGGGAGGGGATTACAATGAGCAGTTCTTC.

This chain joins TRBV18 and TRBJ2-5; D is possibly TRBD2 (6 bases). Germline CDR1 reads KGHSH; CDR2 reads LQKENI. V lost 0 bases and J 5 bases, leaving 7 bases between the germline ends. The length of the CDR3 is 13 residues. The CDR3, as DNA: TGTGCCAGCTCACCACCTCGGGGGGAGACCCAGTACTTC. Translation gives CASSPPRGETQYF.

This chain links TRBV15 with TRBJ1-5; D is unclear. The V gene lost 1 base and the J gene lost 0 bases, with 13 bases spanning the gap. The CDR3 totals 17 residues. Germline loops: CDR1 LNHNV, CDR2 YYDKDF (reference sequence). The CDR3, as DNA: TGTGCCACCAGCAGAGCGGTAGAAGTCTATAGCAATCAGCCCCAGCATTTT. Amino acid sequence: CATSRAVEVYSNQPQHF.

V is TRBV28 and J is TRBJ1-2, with 8 bases aligning to TRBD1. J lost 2 bases, V lost 5 bases, and 1 base had no gene match. This CDR3 has 13 residues. Germline CDR1 reads MDHEN; CDR2 reads SYDVKM. Here the CDR3 DNA reads TGTGCCAGCAGTCGGACAGGGAACTATGGCTACACCTTC. This sequence encodes CASSRTGNYGYTF.

This chain links TRBV19 with TRBJ1-5, with TRBD1 matching 9 bases. CDR3 size: 13 residues. With 8 bases clipped from V and 7 bases from J, the junction kept 6 bases outside the gene matches. Germline loops: CDR1 LNHDA, CDR2 SQIVND (reference sequence). CDR3: CASGTGIGQPQHF. CDR3 coding DNA: TGTGCCAGTGGGACAGGGATAGGGCAGCCCCAGCATTTT. Complete variable domain (other parts from reference TRBV19 and TRBJ1-5): DGGITQSPKYLFRKEGQNVTLSCEQNLNHDAMYWYRQDPGQGLRLIYYSQIVNDFQKGDIAEGYSVSREKKESFPLTVTSAQKNPTAFYLCASGTGIGQPQHFGDGTRLSIL.

The chain combines TRBV28 with TRBJ2-1; 12 bases fit TRBD1. CDR3 length: 14 amino acids. Germline V gives CDR1 MDHEN, CDR2 SYDVKM. With 3 bases clipped from V and 9 bases from J, the junction kept 3 bases outside the gene matches. The chain's CDR3 is CASSFGTGGIEQFF. Written as DNA, the CDR3 is TGTGCCAGCAGTTTCGGGACAGGGGGCATTGAGCAGTTCTTC. The full variable domain, completed using reference TRBV28 and TRBJ2-1, is DVKVTQSSRYLVKRTGEKVFLECVQDMDHENMFWYRQDPGLGLRLIYFSYDVKMKEKGDIPEGYSVSREKKERFSLILESASTNQTSMYLCASSFGTGGIEQFFGPGTRLTVL.

The CDR3 region is CASIQQGSYEQYF. In nucleotides, the CDR3 is TGTGCCAGCATTCAACAGGGGTCCTACGAGCAGTACTTC. This chain connects TRBV6-6 to TRBJ2-7, with 7 nucleotides matching TRBD1. Trimming cost V 7 bases and J 1 base; bases outside gene matches: 4. There are 13 residues in the CDR3. CDR1 is MNHNY, CDR2 SVGAGI, per germline (reference sequence).